This T cell receptor beta chain was recorded in a study of T cells after yellow fever vaccination. TCRdb ran MiXCR on the 5' RACE reads and lists one entry per CDR3 protein. The data show approximately 550,000 distinct CDR3 sequences, 15% to 20% seen once. CDR3 length: 14 amino acids. V gave up 6 bases and J gave up 5 bases; unmatched junction bases: 9. The V and J genes are TRBV12-3 or TRBV12-4 and TRBJ2-5; 7 bases are a match to TRBD2. The sequences come from PBMCs, collected 15 days after the yellow fever booster vaccination. This receptor was taken from a young man who received the YFV17D yellow fever vaccine. This chain's CDR3 is CASSRQTSRETQYF. DNA for the CDR3: TGTGCCAGCAGCCGGCAGACTAGCAGGGAGACCCAGTACTTC.